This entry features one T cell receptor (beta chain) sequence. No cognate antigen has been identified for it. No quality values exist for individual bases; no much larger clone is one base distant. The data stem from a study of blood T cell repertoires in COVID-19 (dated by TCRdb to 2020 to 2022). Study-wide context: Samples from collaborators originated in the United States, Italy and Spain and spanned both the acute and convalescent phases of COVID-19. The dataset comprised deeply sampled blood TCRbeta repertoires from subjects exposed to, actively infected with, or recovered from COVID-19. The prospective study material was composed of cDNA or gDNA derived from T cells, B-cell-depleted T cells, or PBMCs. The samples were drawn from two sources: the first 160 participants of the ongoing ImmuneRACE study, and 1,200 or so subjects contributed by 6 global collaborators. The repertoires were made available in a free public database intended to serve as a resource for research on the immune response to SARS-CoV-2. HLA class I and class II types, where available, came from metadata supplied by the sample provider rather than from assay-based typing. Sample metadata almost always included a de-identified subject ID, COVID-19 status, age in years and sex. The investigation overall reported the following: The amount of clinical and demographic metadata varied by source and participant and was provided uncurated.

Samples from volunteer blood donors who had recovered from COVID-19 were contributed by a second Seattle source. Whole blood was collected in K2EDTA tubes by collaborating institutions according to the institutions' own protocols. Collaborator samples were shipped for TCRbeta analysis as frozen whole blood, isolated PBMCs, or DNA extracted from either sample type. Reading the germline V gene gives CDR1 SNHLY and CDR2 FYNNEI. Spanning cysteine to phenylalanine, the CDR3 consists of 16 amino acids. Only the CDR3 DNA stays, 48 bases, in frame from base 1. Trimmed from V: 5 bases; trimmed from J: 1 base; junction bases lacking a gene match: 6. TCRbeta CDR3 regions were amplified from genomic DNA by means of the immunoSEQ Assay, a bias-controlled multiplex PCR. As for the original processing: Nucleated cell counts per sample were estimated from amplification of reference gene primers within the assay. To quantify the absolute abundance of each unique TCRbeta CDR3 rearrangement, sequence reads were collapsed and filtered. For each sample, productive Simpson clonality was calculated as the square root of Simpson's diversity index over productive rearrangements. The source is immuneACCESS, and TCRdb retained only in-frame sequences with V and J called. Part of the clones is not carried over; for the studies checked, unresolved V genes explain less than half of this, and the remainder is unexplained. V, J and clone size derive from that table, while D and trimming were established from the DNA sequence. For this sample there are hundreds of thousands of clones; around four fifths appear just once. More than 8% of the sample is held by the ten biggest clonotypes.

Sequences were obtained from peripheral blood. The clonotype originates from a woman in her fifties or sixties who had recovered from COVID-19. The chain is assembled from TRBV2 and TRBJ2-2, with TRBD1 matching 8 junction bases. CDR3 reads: CASSLTGALNTGELFF. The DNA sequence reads TGTGCCAGCAGTCTGACAGGGGCCCTGAACACCGGGGAGCTGTTTTTT. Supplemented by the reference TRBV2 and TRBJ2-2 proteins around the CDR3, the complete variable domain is EPEVTQTPSHQVTQMGQEVILRCVPISNHLYFYWYRQILGQKVEFLVSFYNNEISEKSEIFDDQFSVERPDGSNFTLKIRSTKLEDSAMYFCASSLTGALNTGELFFGEGSRLTVL.